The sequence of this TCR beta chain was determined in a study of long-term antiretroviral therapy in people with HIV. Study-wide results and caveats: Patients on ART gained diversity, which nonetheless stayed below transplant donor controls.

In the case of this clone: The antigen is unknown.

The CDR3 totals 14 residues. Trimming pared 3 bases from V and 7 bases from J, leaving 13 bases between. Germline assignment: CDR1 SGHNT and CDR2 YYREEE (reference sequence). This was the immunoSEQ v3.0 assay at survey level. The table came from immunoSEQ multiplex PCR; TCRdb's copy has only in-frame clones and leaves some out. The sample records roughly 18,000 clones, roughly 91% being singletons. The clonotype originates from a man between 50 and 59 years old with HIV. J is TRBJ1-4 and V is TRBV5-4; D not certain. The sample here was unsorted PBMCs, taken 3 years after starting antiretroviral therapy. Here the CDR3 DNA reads TGTGCCAGCAGCTCCGACTCCGTGTCTGAAAAACTGTTTTTT. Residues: CASSSDSVSEKLFF.